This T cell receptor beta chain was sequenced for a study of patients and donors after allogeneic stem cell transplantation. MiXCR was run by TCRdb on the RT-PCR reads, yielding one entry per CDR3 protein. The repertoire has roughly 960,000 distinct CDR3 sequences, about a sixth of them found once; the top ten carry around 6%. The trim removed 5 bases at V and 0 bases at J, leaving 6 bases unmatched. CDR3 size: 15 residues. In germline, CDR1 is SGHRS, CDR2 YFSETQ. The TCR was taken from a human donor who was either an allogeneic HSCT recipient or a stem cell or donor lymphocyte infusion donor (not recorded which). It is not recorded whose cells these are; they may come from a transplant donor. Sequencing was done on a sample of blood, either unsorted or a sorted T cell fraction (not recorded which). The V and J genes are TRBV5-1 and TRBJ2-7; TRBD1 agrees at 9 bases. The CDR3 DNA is TGCGCCAGCAGACAAGACAGGGGGGTCTCCTACGAGCAGTACTTC. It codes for CASRQDRGVSYEQYF. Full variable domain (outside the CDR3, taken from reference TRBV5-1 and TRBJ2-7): KAGVTQTPRYLIKTRGQQVTLSCSPISGHRSVSWYQQTPGQGLQFLFEYFSETQRNKGNFPGRFSGRQFSNSRSEMNVSTLELGDSALYLCASRQDRGVSYEQYFGPGTRLTVT.